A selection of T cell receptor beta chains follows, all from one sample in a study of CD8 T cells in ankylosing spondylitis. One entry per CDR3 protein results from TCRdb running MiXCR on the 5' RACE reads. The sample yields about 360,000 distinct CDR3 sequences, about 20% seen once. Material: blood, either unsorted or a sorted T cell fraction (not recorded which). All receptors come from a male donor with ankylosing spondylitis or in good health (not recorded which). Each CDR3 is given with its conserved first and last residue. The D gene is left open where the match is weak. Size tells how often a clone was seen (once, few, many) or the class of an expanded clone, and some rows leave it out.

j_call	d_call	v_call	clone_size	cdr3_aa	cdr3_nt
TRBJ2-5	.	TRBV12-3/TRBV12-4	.	CASSTLGKDQETQYF	.
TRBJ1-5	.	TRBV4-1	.	CASSQDRGNQPQHF	TGCGCCAGCAGCCAAGACAGGGGCAATCAGCCCCAGCATTTT
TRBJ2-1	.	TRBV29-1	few	CSVEAEAQEQFF	TGCAGCGTTGAAGCCGAGGCTCAGGAGCAGTTCTTC
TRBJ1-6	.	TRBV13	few	CASSPRRGYNSPLHF	TGTGCCAGCAGCCCGCGACGGGGCTATAATTCACCCCTCCACTTT
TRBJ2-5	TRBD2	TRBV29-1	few	CSVESGGWETQYF	TGCAGCGTTGAAAGCGGGGGGTGGGAGACCCAGTACTTC
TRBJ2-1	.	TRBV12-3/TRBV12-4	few	CASTQARNEQFF	TGTGCCAGCACACAGGCGCGCAATGAGCAGTTCTTC
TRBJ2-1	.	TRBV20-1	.	CSARSLGGYNEQFF	TGCAGTGCTAGAAGTCTTGGGGGGTACAATGAGCAGTTCTTC
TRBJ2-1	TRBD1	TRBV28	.	CASSATSPGQGNNEQFF	TGTGCCAGCAGTGCTACCTCACCGGGACAGGGCAACAATGAGCAGTTCTTC
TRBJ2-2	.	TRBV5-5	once	CASTLGTQVVELFF	TGTGCCAGCACCCTGGGGACACAGGTTGTGGAGCTGTTTTTT
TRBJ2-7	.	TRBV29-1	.	CSGRRGSYEQYF	TGCAGCGGGCGTCGGGGCTCCTACGAGCAGTACTTC
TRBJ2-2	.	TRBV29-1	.	CSAGTPNTGELFF	TGCAGCGCCGGGACACCGAACACCGGGGAGCTGTTTTTT
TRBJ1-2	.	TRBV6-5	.	CASRGAGDGYTF	TGTGCCAGCAGGGGGGCAGGGGATGGCTACACCTTC
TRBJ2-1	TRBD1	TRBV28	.	CASSFGQGYEQFF	TGTGCCAGCAGTTTTGGACAGGGGTATGAGCAGTTCTTC
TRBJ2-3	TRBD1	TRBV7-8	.	CASSTYRGLADTQYF	TGTGCCAGCAGCACCTACAGGGGGTTGGCAGATACGCAGTATTTT
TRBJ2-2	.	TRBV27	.	CASGSGSGELFF	TGTGCCAGCGGTTCGGGGTCCGGGGAGCTGTTTTTT
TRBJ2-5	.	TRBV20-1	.	CSALSGDSYQETQYF	TGCAGTGCCCTAAGCGGGGACAGCTACCAAGAGACCCAGTACTTC
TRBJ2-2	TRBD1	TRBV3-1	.	CASSPRDRANTGELFF	TGTGCCAGCAGCCCCCGGGACAGGGCGAACACCGGGGAGCTGTTTTTT
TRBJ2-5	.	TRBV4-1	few	CASSREYQETQYF	TGCGCCAGCAGCCGGGAGTACCAAGAGACCCAGTACTTC
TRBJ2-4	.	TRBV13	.	CASSSSALSDIQYF	TGTGCCAGCAGCTCTTCAGCGCTCTCGGACATTCAGTACTTC
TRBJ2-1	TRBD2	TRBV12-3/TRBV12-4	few	CASSFASGHEQFF	TGTGCCAGCAGTTTCGCTAGCGGCCATGAGCAGTTCTTC
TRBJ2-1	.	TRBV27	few	CASSLSDSSYNEQFF	TGTGCCAGCAGTTTATCGGACAGCTCCTACAATGAGCAGTTCTTC
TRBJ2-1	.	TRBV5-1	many	CASSGGDYNEQFF	TGCGCCAGCAGTGGAGGGGACTACAATGAGCAGTTCTTC
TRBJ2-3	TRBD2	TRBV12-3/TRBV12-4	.	CASIPGLAGGLDTQYF	TGTGCCAGCATCCCGGGACTAGCGGGGGGGTTAGATACGCAGTATTTT
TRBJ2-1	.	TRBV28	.	CASSAGVNEQFF	TGTGCCAGCAGTGCGGGTGTCAATGAGCAGTTCTTC
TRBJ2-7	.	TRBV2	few	CASSGTLGRGNYEQYF	TGTGCCAGCAGTGGGACATTGGGACGCGGAAACTACGAGCAGTACTTC
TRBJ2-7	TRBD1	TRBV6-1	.	CASSELAGGSYEQYF	TGTGCCAGCAGTGAGCTGGCAGGGGGCTCCTACGAGCAGTACTTC
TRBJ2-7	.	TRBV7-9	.	CASRGGAAYEQYF	TGTGCCAGCAGGGGGGGGGCGGCCTACGAGCAGTACTTC
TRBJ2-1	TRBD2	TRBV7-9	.	CASSSPLAGGQYNEQFF	TGTGCCAGCAGCTCCCCCTTAGCGGGGGGGCAGTACAATGAGCAGTTCTTC